This is a list of T cell receptor beta chains from one sample in a study of identical twins. From the 5' RACE reads, TCRdb called clonotypes with MiXCR, one entry per CDR3 protein. The sample has 220,000 or so distinct CDR3 sequences; roughly 7% are singletons. This sample also belongs to another study, concerning yellow fever vaccine responses in identical twins.

The sequencing sample was made of memory (CD45RO+) T cells sorted from blood. The source of these receptors is a woman between 18 and 29 years old in good health. Both conserved end residues are part of each CDR3. Fields, in order: V gene, D gene, clone size, J gene, CDR3 protein, CDR3 DNA. D genes are given only for firm matches. Size values are once, few and many counts, or a class for expanded clones, and some rows have none.

>TRBV18|.|many|TRBJ1-1
CASSPTGNTEAFF
TGTGCCAGCAGCCCAACTGGGAACACTGAAGCTTTCTTT
>TRBV28|.|.|TRBJ1-4
CASRVWGGEKLFF
TGTGCCAGCAGAGTATGGGGTGGTGAAAAACTGTTTTTT
>TRBV5-1|TRBD1|many|TRBJ1-1
CASSATGFENTEAFF
TGCGCCAGCAGCGCGACAGGGTTTGAAAACACTGAAGCTTTCTTT
>TRBV10-3|TRBD1|many|TRBJ1-5
CAIKVGTGIFNQPQHF
TGTGCCATCAAGGTCGGGACAGGCATTTTCAATCAGCCCCAGCATTTT
>TRBV7-6|.|many|TRBJ2-3
CASSPGLGSTDTQYF
TGTGCCAGCAGCCCCGGACTCGGCAGCACAGATACGCAGTATTTT
>TRBV6-1|.|many|TRBJ1-1
CASRGAVRSNTEAFF
TGTGCCAGCAGGGGGGCTGTGAGATCCAACACTGAAGCTTTCTTT
>TRBV9|.|.|TRBJ2-1
CASSVEDGAANEQFF
TGTGCCAGCAGCGTAGAGGACGGAGCAGCTAATGAGCAGTTCTTC
>TRBV2|.|few|TRBJ1-4
CASRARDFGEKLFF
TGTGCCAGCAGGGCCAGGGATTTTGGCGAAAAACTGTTTTTT
>TRBV6-1|TRBD2|.|TRBJ2-5
CAREGREFETQYF
TGTGCCCGCGAGGGGCGGGAGTTTGAGACCCAGTACTTC
>TRBV12-3/TRBV12-4|.|few|TRBJ1-1
CASRAGGLITEAFF
TGTGCCAGCAGGGCGGGGGGATTGATCACTGAAGCTTTCTTT
>TRBV6-1|.|.|TRBJ2-3
CASGDGSFDTRTDTQYF
TGTGCCAGCGGAGACGGTTCCTTCGACACTCGCACAGATACGCAGTATTTT
>TRBV3-1|.|many|TRBJ1-4
CASSQGRLATNEKLFF
TGTGCCAGCAGCCAAGGACGGCTGGCAACTAATGAAAAACTGTTTTTT
>TRBV19|.|few|TRBJ1-5
CASNKVSNQPQHF
TGTGCCAGTAATAAAGTTAGCAATCAGCCCCAGCATTTT
>TRBV5-1|.|many|TRBJ1-1
CASSQNRGSTEAFF
TGCGCCAGCAGCCAAAATCGGGGTAGCACTGAAGCTTTCTTT
>TRBV6-1|.|.|TRBJ1-5
CASSAVGGSNQPQHF
TGTGCCAGCAGTGCGGTTGGGGGCAGCAATCAGCCCCAGCATTTT
>TRBV12-3/TRBV12-4|.|many|TRBJ2-6
CASSSGSPNVLTF
TGTGCCAGCAGTTCAGGGAGCCCCAACGTCCTGACTTTC
>TRBV7-8|.|.|TRBJ1-6
CASSRSTASTRSPLHF
TGTGCCAGCAGCCGAAGCACAGCGTCAACGCGGTCACCCCTCCACTTT
>TRBV7-9|TRBD1|.|TRBJ2-3
CASSLRQGDTDTQYF
TGTGCCAGCAGCTTAAGACAGGGGGACACAGATACGCAGTATTTT
>TRBV11-2|.|few|TRBJ2-1
CASRPTNYNEQFF
TGTGCCAGCAGACCGACAAATTACAATGAGCAGTTCTTC
>TRBV7-2|TRBD1|few|TRBJ2-3
CASSFRGGQGTDTQYF
TGTGCCAGCAGCTTTAGAGGGGGACAGGGCACAGATACGCAGTATTTT
>TRBV3-1|.|few|TRBJ1-1
CASSQYTAHRDFNTEAFF
TGTGCCAGCAGCCAATACACCGCCCACAGAGATTTTAACACTGAAGCTTTCTTT
>TRBV7-9|.|many|TRBJ1-1
CASSPVGELNTEAFF
TGTGCCAGCAGCCCTGTGGGGGAGTTAAACACTGAAGCTTTCTTT
>TRBV15|.|many|TRBJ1-1
CATRLGRQNTEAFF
TGTGCCACCAGATTGGGACGGCAGAACACTGAAGCTTTCTTT
>TRBV2|.|many|TRBJ2-5
CASRDNAGETQYF
TGTGCCAGCAGGGATAACGCCGGGGAGACCCAGTACTTC
>TRBV11-2|TRBD2|.|TRBJ2-7
CASSPQGLAGAFYEQYF
TGTGCCAGCAGCCCTCAGGGACTAGCGGGAGCTTTTTACGAGCAGTACTTC
>TRBV7-8|.|.|TRBJ2-7
CASTLGQALFSSYEQYF
TGTGCCAGCACCTTAGGGCAGGCCCTCTTTAGCTCCTACGAGCAGTACTTC
>TRBV2|.|.|TRBJ2-7
CATHAGSQREQYF
TGTGCCACCCACGCTGGATCCCAGAGGGAGCAGTACTTC
>TRBV11-2|TRBD2|few|TRBJ2-3
CASSQVGTSGVGTDTQYF
TGTGCCAGCAGCCAGGTGGGGACTAGCGGGGTTGGCACAGATACGCAGTATTTT
>TRBV12-3/TRBV12-4|.|many|TRBJ2-2
CASSFDSGELFF
TGTGCCAGCAGTTTTGACTCCGGGGAGCTGTTTTTT
>TRBV18|.|few|TRBJ1-5
CASSPRPADSNQPQHF
TGTGCCAGCTCACCACGCCCGGCGGATAGCAATCAGCCCCAGCATTTT
>TRBV5-6|TRBD2|few|TRBJ2-2
CASSRTASGGLTGELFF
TGTGCCAGCAGCCGGACGGCTAGCGGGGGCTTGACCGGGGAGCTGTTTTTT
>TRBV6-1|.|few|TRBJ2-2
CASSDDRVVTGELFF
TGTGCCAGCAGTGACGACCGAGTGGTGACCGGGGAGCTGTTTTTT